A single sample gave rise to the 13 T cell receptor beta chains below, sequenced in a study of early T cells in non-severe SARS-CoV-2 infection (dated by TCRdb to about 2021). Receptor amplification or capture employed 5' RACE. Sequenced on a NextSeq 500. TCRdb trimmed the raw reads at Q25, called clones with MiXCR and kept productive beta chains. Records with the same CDR3 protein are collapsed into one entry carrying the most frequent genes and DNA. The table for this sample lists tens of thousands of distinct CDR3 sequences; about 5% of them were counted only once. The ten largest account for around 16% of the sample. Specimen: whole blood. Receptors were obtained from an adult who was a healthcare worker with PCR-confirmed SARS-CoV-2 infection or an uninfected control (not recorded which).

The table lists this clonotype with many counts. The chain combines TRBV30 with TRBJ1-2, with D hard to call. Germline CDR1 reads GTSNPN; CDR2 reads SVGIG (reference sequence). The CDR3 contains 11 residues. V gave up 8 bases and J gave up 4 bases, with 11 bases separating them. CDR3 sequence reads: CAGRAPYGYTF. The CDR3 DNA reads as TGTGCCGGCCGGGCCCCCTATGGCTACACCTTC. Drawing the rest from reference TRBV30 and TRBJ1-2, the complete variable domain is SQTIHQWPATLVQPVGSPLSLECTVEGTSNPNLYWYRQAAGRGLQLLFYSVGIGQISSEVPQNLSASRPQDRQFILSSKKLLLSDSGFYLCAGRAPYGYTFGSGTRLTVV.

By sample share, this clonotype is medium-sized. This chain connects TRBV5-1 to TRBJ2-1, with 10 bases fitting TRBD2. CDR1 and CDR2 from the germline V gene are SGHRS and YFSETQ. The CDR3 length is 14 residues. V trimming: 3 bases; J trimming: 5 bases; junction bases outside the gene matches: 2. CDR3 sequence (DNA): TGCGCCAGCAGCTCTAGCGGGGGACACAATGAGCAGTTCTTC. Its translation is CASSSSGGHNEQFF.

Worth noting for this clonotype: Relative to the germline gene, one junction end is altered; a read error may explain this. V gene TRBV2 combines with J gene TRBJ2-3; tentatively, D is TRBD2 (5 bases). In germline, CDR1 is SNHLY, CDR2 FYNNEI. This CDR3 spans 12 amino acids. The CDR3 DNA reads as TGTGCTAGCAGTGAGGGTCCCGATACGCAGTATTTT. Translating gives CASSEGPDTQYF.

This clonotype has a count of ten or more. This chain connects TRBV29-1 to TRBJ2-7, with D unresolved. Germline CDR1 is SQVTM and CDR2 is ANQGSEA. The length of the CDR3 is 12 residues. Trimming took 0 bases from V and 6 from J, leaving 9 bases between them. The CDR3 region is CSVEDYRSEQYF. The CDR3 DNA reads TGCAGCGTTGAAGATTATAGATCCGAGCAGTACTTC.

The sample holds many counts of this clonotype. The chain employs TRBV4-1 and TRBJ2-3; D gene uncertain. V lost 0 bases and J lost 2, with 3 bases in between. CDR1 MGHRA and CDR2 YSYEKL come from the germline V gene. The CDR3 totals 13 residues. The CDR3 DNA is TGCGCCAGCAGCCAAGATTTCACAGATACGCAGTATTTT. It encodes CASSQDFTDTQYF.

This clonotype was seen only a few times. This chain joins TRBV4-1 and TRBJ2-1; 10 positions match TRBD2. Germline assignment: CDR1 MGHRA and CDR2 YSYEKL. Trimming cost V 0 bases and J 9 bases; bases outside gene matches: 11. The CDR3 totals 17 residues. Written as DNA, the CDR3 is TGCGCCAGCAGCCAAGACGGGGCAAGCGGGGGGGCAGCTGAGCAGTTCTTC. This encodes CASSQDGASGGAAEQFF.

This chain links TRBV29-1 with TRBJ2-7, with 9 nucleotides matching TRBD1. V was pared by 4 bases and J by 4 bases, with 8 bases of the junction left unmatched. There are 14 residues in the CDR3. The germline V gene has CDR1 SQVTM and CDR2 ANQGSEA. In DNA form, the CDR3 reads TGCAGCGTTGGTCCCGGGACAGGGAGGTACGAGCAGTACTTC. As protein: CSVGPGTGRYEQYF.

At least ten counts were recorded for this clonotype. This chain uses TRBV5-1 with TRBJ2-3; D uncertain. The CDR3 extends over 9 amino acids. The germline V and J ends were trimmed by 10 bases and 3 bases, with 3 bases remaining between them. Germline lookup yields CDR1 SGHRS and CDR2 YFSETQ. The CDR3 coding sequence is TGCGCCCCAACAGATACGCAGTATTTT. Residues: CAPTDTQYF.

This clonotype was recorded many times. The chain recombines TRBV7-9 with TRBJ2-3, with 10 bases fitting TRBD2. J gave up 6 bases and V 0 bases, and 6 bases lay outside the gene matches. There are 16 residues in the CDR3. Looked up from germline, CDR1 is SEHNR and CDR2 is FQNEAQ (reference sequence). CDR3 in DNA: TGTGCCAGCAGCTTAGCGCCTAGCGGGGGCATCGATACGCAGTATTTT. Encoded protein: CASSLAPSGGIDTQYF.

There are many counts of this clonotype. This sequence joins TRBV5-8 and TRBJ1-1, with D unresolved. V was pared by 2 bases and J by 1 base, with 6 bases between. There are 13 residues in the CDR3. Germline CDR1 is SGHTS and CDR2 is YDEGEE. Here the CDR3 reads CASSFSENTEAFF. The CDR3, as DNA: TGTGCCAGCAGCTTCAGCGAGAACACTGAAGCTTTCTTT.

This rearrangement joins TRBV5-8 to TRBJ2-7; D may match TRBD1 or TRBD2 (5 bases each). The CDR3 extends over 15 amino acids. CDR1 SGHTS and CDR2 YDEGEE come from the germline V gene. V lost 2 bases and J 7 bases, leaving 19 bases between the germline ends. The CDR3 reads CASSLSGGSFREQYF. Here the CDR3 DNA reads TGTGCCAGCAGCTTATCTGGGGGTTCGTTTCGGGAGCAGTACTTC.

This chain links TRBV7-9 with TRBJ2-7; D is unclear. Per the germline V gene, CDR1 is SEHNR and CDR2 is FQNEAQ (reference sequence). Trimming stripped 5 bases from V and 4 bases from J, with 9 bases between. The CDR3 runs to 12 residues. CDR3 sequence reads: CASSLQAYEQYF. In nucleotides, the CDR3 is TGTGCCAGCAGCCTCCAAGCATACGAGCAGTACTTC.

This clonotype appeared many times. This CDR3 reads CASSLVAGSANEQFF. The CDR3 bases are TGTGCCAGCAGCTTAGTAGCGGGGTCCGCCAATGAGCAGTTCTTC. This rearrangement joins TRBV7-9 to TRBJ2-1; the match to TRBD2 covers 8 bases. CDR1 is SEHNR, CDR2 FQNEAQ, per germline (reference sequence). CDR3 length: 15 residues. Unmatched junction bases numbered 5, after V lost 1 base and J lost 6 bases.